This T cell receptor beta chain was sequenced during a study of CD8+ T cells in alopecia areata. Study-level results: TCR sharing was clearer in mice than between patients, perhaps partly owing to patient HLA diversity. Scalp sample data also include resident alphabeta T cells from normal skin. Elevated clonality characterized lesional scalp relative to normal scalp, particularly in alopecia totalis/universalis.

CDR1 SGHAT and CDR2 FQNNGV come from the germline V gene. Trimming took 3 bases from V and 0 from J, leaving 6 bases between them. The CDR3 covers 13 residues. RNA was extracted and reverse transcribed into cDNA as the sequencing template. The data were produced by immunoSEQ multiplex PCR, yet TCRdb's version contains in-frame clones alone and is incomplete. Among some 160,000 clones listed, less than 75% were seen once. The authors sorted CD4+ and CD8+ T cells from PBMCs. A remark on this clone: Its antigen remains unidentified.

This rearrangement joins TRBV11-2 to TRBJ2-7; D could derive from TRBD1 or TRBD2 (5 bases each). The receptor was isolated from a human donor in good health. The material sequenced was CD8+ T cells sorted from blood. CDR3 nucleotide sequence: TGTGCCAGCAGCTTCGGGACCTCCTACGAGCAGTACTTC. Its protein is CASSFGTSYEQYF.